This entry features one T cell receptor beta chain sequence. The sample belongs to a study of blood T cell repertoires in COVID-19. Study-level background: From the United States, Italy and Spain came samples of acute and convalescent COVID-19. Sample material is recorded as cDNA or gDNA derived from T cells, B-cell-depleted T cells, or PBMCs.

The table came from immunoSEQ multiplex PCR; TCRdb's copy has only in-frame clones and leaves some out. The data hold 120,000 to 150,000 clones, with 84% observed a single time. From germline, CDR1 is SEHNR and CDR2 FQNEAQ (reference sequence). There are 13 residues in the CDR3. The V gene lost 4 bases and the J gene lost 4 bases, with 11 bases spanning the gap. The chain joins TRBV7-9 to TRBJ2-7; possible D gene TRBD2, 6 bases. The source of this sequence is a man under 40 with COVID-19, enrolled during active disease. The sequenced sample consisted of peripheral blood. The CDR3 DNA follows: TGTGCCAGCAGCTACGGGAGTAGGTACGAGCAGTACTTC. Its protein is CASSYGSRYEQYF.